A single sample gave rise to the 2 T cell receptor beta chains below, sequenced in a study of T cells in Graves' hyperthyroidism and ophthalmopathy. RNA transcripts gave rise to amplified TCR beta CDR3 regions. HTBI primers drove first-round RT-PCR of the TCR CDR3. TCRdb re-called the multiplex PCR reads with MiXCR, one entry per CDR3 protein. The sample shows 300,000 to 450,000 distinct CDR3 sequences, around 25% of them seen only once. Specimen: blood. The receptors derive from a man aged 50-59 years with Graves' hyperthyroidism.

This clonotype has just a few counts. The chain uses TRBV6-1 and TRBJ2-2; TRBD1 or TRBD2 may be the D gene (6 bases each). Germline CDR1 and CDR2: MNHNS and SASEGT. This CDR3 is 17 amino acids long. Trimming removed 6 bases at V and 7 bases at J, with 24 bases between. The CDR3 DNA sequence: TGTGCCAGCAGCGGCAATCATTTCGACAGGCGGGGCGGGGAGCTGTTTTTT. Translating it yields CASSGNHFDRRGGELFF.

This clonotype appeared many times. The chain carries TRBV7-2 and TRBJ2-3; TRBD2 matches 7 bases. This CDR3 is built from 15 residues. J gave up 1 base and V 2 bases, and 3 bases lay outside the gene matches. The germline gives CDR1 SGHTA, CDR2 FQGNSA. The CDR3 protein is CASSLTGGGTDTQYF. The CDR3 coding sequence is TGTGCCAGCAGCTTAACGGGAGGAGGCACAGATACGCAGTATTTT.